These 11 T cell receptor beta chains originate from one sample sequenced in a study of post-analysis software for immune sequencing data. No antigen is known for these receptors. Built from TCR beta cDNA, the libraries had unique molecular identifiers in them. From the PCR reads, TCRdb called clonotypes with MiXCR, one entry per CDR3 protein. Of about 770,000 distinct CDR3 sequences detected, about 43% appear once; the ten largest clones hold over 4.5%. Notes on the study in general: Included in a set of about five TRBV segments more frequent in patients than controls were TRBV5-6, TRBV5-1 and TRBV20-1.

Sequencing was carried out using blood. Source of these receptors: a girl under 18 with multiple sclerosis.

The V and J genes are TRBV30 and TRBJ2-5; 11 bases align to TRBD2. Unmatched junction bases numbered 2, after V lost 1 base and J lost 1 base. Germline CDR1 reads GTSNPN; CDR2 reads SVGIG (reference sequence). There are 15 residues in the CDR3. CDR3 coding DNA: TGTGCCTGGAGTGCGGGACTAGCGGTCCAAGAGACCCAGTACTTC. It translates to CAWSAGLAVQETQYF.

Note on this clonotype: Germline is not matched at one junction end, which may reflect a read error. V is TRBV6-4 and J is TRBJ2-1; 8 bases match TRBD2. This CDR3 spans 16 amino acids. Germline V gene lookup returns CDR1 MRHNA and CDR2 SNTAGT. This chain's CDR3 is CAGSDDAAGEVGEQFF. The CDR3 nucleotides are TGTGCCGGCAGTGACGATGCAGCGGGAGAGGTGGGTGAGCAGTTCTTC.

The V and J genes are TRBV6-1 and TRBJ2-5, with D hard to call. The CDR3 sequence is 14 residues long. Trimming cost V 5 bases and J 4 bases, with 14 bases left between them. Looked up from germline, CDR1 is MNHNS and CDR2 is SASEGT. The CDR3 DNA reads as TGTGCCAGCAGTCCGCACATGCGTGGAGAGACCCAGTACTTC. This sequence encodes CASSPHMRGETQYF.

The rearrangement links TRBV29-1 to TRBJ2-4; D unresolved. Trimming cost V 0 bases and J 0 bases, with 6 bases left between them. Germline CDR1 SQVTM, CDR2 ANQGSEA. The CDR3 runs to 14 residues. CDR3 residues: CSVEDRLAKNIQYF. In nucleotides, the CDR3 is TGCAGCGTTGAAGATCGGTTAGCCAAAAACATTCAGTACTTC. Supplemented by reference TRBV29-1 and TRBJ2-4, the full variable domain reads SAVISQKPSRDICQRGTSLTIQCQVDSQVTMMFWYRQQPGQSLTLIATANQGSEATYESGFVIDKFPISRPNLTFSTLTVSNMSPEDSSIYLCSVEDRLAKNIQYFGAGTRLSVL.

This clonotype was seen only once. The CDR3 coding sequence is TGTGCCAGCAGCTCGCCAACCGGCGGCACTACTAGCTCTGGAAACACCATATATTTT. It encodes CASSSPTGGTTSSGNTIYF. The chain has TRBV7-9 and TRBJ1-3; D gene unclear. With 4 bases removed from V and 0 bases from J, the gap between germline ends came to 22 bases. CDR3 length equals 19 residues. Germline V gene sequence: CDR1 SEHNR, CDR2 FQNEAQ (reference sequence). The whole variable domain, filled in from reference TRBV7-9 and TRBJ1-3, reads DTGVSQNPRHKITKRGQNVTFRCDPISEHNRLYWYRQTLGQGPEFLTYFQNEAQLEKSRLLSDRFSAERPKGSFSTLEIQRTEQGDSAMYLCASSSPTGGTTSSGNTIYFGEGSWLTVV.

Ten or more counts support this clonotype. This chain connects TRBV6-5 to TRBJ2-5; no clear D. The CDR3 extends over 15 amino acids. Germline CDR1 is MNHEY and CDR2 is SVGAGI. Trimming removed 4 bases from V and 0 bases from J, with 12 bases in between. The chain's CDR3 is CASSSPAQYQETQYF. For the CDR3, the DNA is TGTGCCAGCAGTTCCCCAGCGCAGTACCAAGAGACCCAGTACTTC.

This chain joins TRBV27 and TRBJ2-4, with TRBD2 matching over 10 bases. The last part of the DNA fits TRBJ2-7 better; the J call may be wrong. From germline, CDR1 is MNHEY and CDR2 SMNVEV (reference sequence). The CDR3 is 18 amino acids. CDR3 sequence: CASSLDFLAGAVTNEQYF. CDR3 nucleotide sequence: TGTGCCAGCAGTTTAGATTTTCTAGCGGGAGCCGTAACCAACGAGCAGTACTTC.

This clonotype was recorded a few times. The chain recombines TRBV5-1 with TRBJ2-1; 7 nucleotides match TRBD1. The CDR3 length is 15 residues. Germline V gene data show CDR1 as SGHRS and CDR2 as YFSETQ. The ends lost 4 bases at V and 6 bases at J; junction bases unmatched: 10. The CDR3 DNA reads TGCGCCAGCAGCATCTCCGGGACAGTTTCCAATGAGCAGTTCTTC. This translates into CASSISGTVSNEQFF.

The rearrangement joins TRBV6-6 to TRBJ2-1; D call uncertain. The CDR3 spans 16 residues. The V end was cut by 4 bases, the J end by 0 bases, with 13 bases between. Germline lookup yields CDR1 MNHNY and CDR2 SVGAGI (reference sequence). The CDR3 nucleotides are TGTGCCAGCAGTTTAGTTCTGATGAGCTCCTACAATGAGCAGTTCTTC. Protein: CASSLVLMSSYNEQFF.

The chain employs TRBV6-1 and TRBJ1-1; D is perhaps TRBD1 (6 bases). There are 13 residues in the CDR3. Trimming cost V 8 bases and J 1 base, with 11 bases left between them. Germline V CDR1 and CDR2: MNHNS, SASEGT. CDR3 nucleotides: TGTGCCAGCCGCGTGGACAGGAACACTGAAGCTTTCTTT. It codes for CASRVDRNTEAFF.

This chain joins TRBV4-3 and TRBJ2-1; a weak D match, TRBD2 (7 bases). The germline CDR1 and CDR2 sequences are LGHNA and YSLEER. This CDR3 is 15 amino acids long. Deletions cut 4 bases from V and 3 bases from J, with 13 bases between. CDR3 region: CASSPGGRLYNEQFF. The CDR3 DNA reads TGCGCCAGCAGCCCCGGGGGGCGCCTCTACAATGAGCAGTTCTTC.